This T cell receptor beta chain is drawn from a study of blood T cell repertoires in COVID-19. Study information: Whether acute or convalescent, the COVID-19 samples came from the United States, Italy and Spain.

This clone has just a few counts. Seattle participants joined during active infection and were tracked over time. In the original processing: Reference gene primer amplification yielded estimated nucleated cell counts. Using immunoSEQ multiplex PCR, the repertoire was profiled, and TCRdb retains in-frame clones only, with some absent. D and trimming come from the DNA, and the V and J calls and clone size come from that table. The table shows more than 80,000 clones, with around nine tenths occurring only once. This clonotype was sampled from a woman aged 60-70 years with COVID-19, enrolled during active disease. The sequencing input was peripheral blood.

The CDR3 region is CASRNDHRGGTEAFF. CDR3 coding DNA: TGTGCCAGCAGAAACGACCACAGGGGTGGCACTGAAGCTTTCTTT. V is TRBV7-2 and J is TRBJ1-1, with 7 positions matching TRBD1. J gave up 4 bases and V 6 bases, and 11 bases lay outside the gene matches. From germline, CDR1 is SGHTA and CDR2 FQGNSA. CDR3 size: 15 residues.